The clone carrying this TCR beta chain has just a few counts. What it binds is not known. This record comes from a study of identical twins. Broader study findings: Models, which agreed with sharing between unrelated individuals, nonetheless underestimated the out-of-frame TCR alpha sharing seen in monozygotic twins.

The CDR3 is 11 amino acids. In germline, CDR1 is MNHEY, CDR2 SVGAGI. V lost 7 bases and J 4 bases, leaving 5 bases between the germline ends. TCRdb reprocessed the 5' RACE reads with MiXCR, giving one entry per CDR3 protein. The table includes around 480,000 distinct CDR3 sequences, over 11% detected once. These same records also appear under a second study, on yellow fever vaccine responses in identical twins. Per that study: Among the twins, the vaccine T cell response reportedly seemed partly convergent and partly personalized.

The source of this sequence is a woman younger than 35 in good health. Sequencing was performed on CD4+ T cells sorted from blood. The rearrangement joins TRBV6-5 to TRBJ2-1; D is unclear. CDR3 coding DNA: TGTGCCAGCAAGGGTTACAATGAGCAGTTCTTC. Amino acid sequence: CASKGYNEQFF.